These 9 T cell receptor beta chains originate from one sample sequenced in a study of radiotherapy plus CTLA-4 blockade in lung cancer. Clones were sequenced by immunoSEQ multiplex PCR, and TCRdb holds only the in-frame ones, with some missing. The data hold tens of thousands of clones, with 75% to 90% observed a single time. Here the sequenced sample was peripheral blood, taken from a patient treated with radiotherapy plus ipilimumab. The receptor set was obtained from a human donor with non-small cell lung cancer who had a partial response to radiotherapy plus ipilimumab.

This clone was observed a few times. J is TRBJ1-3 and V is TRBV6-6; D unresolved. The CDR3 covers 14 residues. Germline CDR1 reads MNHNY; CDR2 reads SVGAGI (reference sequence). V lost 0 bases and J 5 bases, leaving 8 bases between the germline ends. CDR3 sequence: CASSYSQYRNTIYF. DNA for the CDR3: TGTGCCAGCAGTTACTCCCAGTATCGAAACACCATATATTTT.

The gene calls are TRBV11-3 and TRBJ2-3, with D perhaps TRBD2 (6 bases). This CDR3 spans 14 amino acids. The germline gives CDR1 SGHNT, CDR2 YENEEA. Trimming cost V 5 bases and J 6 bases, with 15 bases left between them. Written as DNA, the CDR3 is TGTGCCAGCAGCCGGGGGACCTTCGCGGATACGCAGTATTTT. It yields the protein CASSRGTFADTQYF.

For the CDR3, the DNA is TGTGCCAGCAGCCCCGACAGAACTGGAAACACCATATATTTT. Its protein product is CASSPDRTGNTIYF. The chain links TRBV6-6 to TRBJ1-3; D is possibly TRBD1 (5 bases). The germline CDR1 and CDR2 sequences are MNHNY and SVGAGI (reference sequence). There are 14 residues in the CDR3. V shed 6 bases and J shed 2 bases, with 11 bases lying between them.

This chain uses TRBV7-9 with TRBJ1-3, with TRBD1 matching 7 bases. The CDR3 spans 15 residues. With V trimmed by 5 bases and J by 1 base, 5 bases remained unmatched. Germline V gene data show CDR1 as SEHNR and CDR2 as FQNEAQ (reference sequence). The CDR3 sequence is CASSLDRVSGNTIYF. CDR3 DNA: TGTGCCAGCAGCCTTGACAGGGTGTCTGGAAACACCATATATTTT.

The chain uses TRBV5-6 and TRBJ2-1; tentatively, D is TRBD2 (7 bases). CDR1 SGHDT and CDR2 YYEEEE come from the germline V gene. This CDR3 has 15 amino acids. V lost 1 base to trimming and J lost 9 bases, with 17 bases between them. CDR3 sequence (DNA): TGTGCCAGCAGCTTGTATATCGCGGGGGCTTTTGAGCAGTTCTTC. It specifies CASSLYIAGAFEQFF.

This clone was counted only a few times. The chain combines TRBV6-1 with TRBJ2-1, with 8 positions matching TRBD1. Germline V gene sequence: CDR1 MNHNS, CDR2 SASEGT. V lost 8 bases, J lost 12 bases, and 3 bases stayed unmatched. CDR3 length equals 10 residues. The CDR3 DNA follows: TGTGCCAGCCTAGGACAGGGGCAGTTCTTC. Its translation is CASLGQGQFF.

This clone was observed a single time. The chain carries TRBV6-5 and TRBJ2-7; TRBD2 matches at 10 bases. CDR1 is MNHEY, CDR2 SVGAGI, per germline. The V segment lost 5 bases and the J segment 4 bases; nucleotides outside the gene matches: 5. This CDR3 comprises 14 residues. The CDR3 DNA follows: TGTGCCAGCAGTCCAGCGGGAGGGCCATACGAGCAGTACTTC. Protein sequence: CASSPAGGPYEQYF.

The table lists this clone with a few counts. The rearrangement joins TRBV18 to TRBJ2-5; D possibly corresponds to TRBD1 (6 bases). The CDR3 sequence is 14 residues long. V dropped 0 bases and J dropped 3 bases, with 8 bases sitting between them. From germline, CDR1 is KGHSH and CDR2 LQKENI. The CDR3 nucleotides read TGTGCCAGCTCACCACCGAACAGGGAAGAGACCCAGTACTTC. Protein sequence: CASSPPNREETQYF.

The chain carries TRBV6-1 and TRBJ1-2; possible D gene TRBD1, 5 bases. The V gene's germline CDR1 is MNHNS and CDR2 SASEGT. V was clipped by 7 bases and J by 2 bases, with 14 bases between them. This CDR3 region has 14 residues. The CDR3 protein is CASTERRVNYGYTF. The CDR3 nucleotides are TGTGCCAGCACCGAACGCAGGGTGAACTATGGCTACACCTTC.